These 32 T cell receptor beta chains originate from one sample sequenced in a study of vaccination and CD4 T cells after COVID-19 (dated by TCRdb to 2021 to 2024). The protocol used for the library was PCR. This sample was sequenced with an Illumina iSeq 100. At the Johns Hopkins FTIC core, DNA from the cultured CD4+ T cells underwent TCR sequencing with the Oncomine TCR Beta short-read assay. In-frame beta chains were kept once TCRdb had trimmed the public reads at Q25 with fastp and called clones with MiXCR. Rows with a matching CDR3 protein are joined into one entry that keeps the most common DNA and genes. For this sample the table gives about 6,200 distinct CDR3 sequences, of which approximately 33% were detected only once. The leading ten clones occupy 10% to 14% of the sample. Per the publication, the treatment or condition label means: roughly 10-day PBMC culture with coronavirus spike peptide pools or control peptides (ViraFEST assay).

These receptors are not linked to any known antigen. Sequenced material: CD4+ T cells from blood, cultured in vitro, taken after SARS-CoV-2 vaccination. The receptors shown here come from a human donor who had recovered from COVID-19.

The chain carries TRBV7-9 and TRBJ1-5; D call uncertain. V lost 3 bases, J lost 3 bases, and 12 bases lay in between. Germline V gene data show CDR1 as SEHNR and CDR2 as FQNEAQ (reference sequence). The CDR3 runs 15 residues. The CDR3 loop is CASSFTDGSNQPQHF. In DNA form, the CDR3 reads TGTGCCAGCAGCTTTACGGACGGCTCCAATCAGCCCCAGCATTTT.

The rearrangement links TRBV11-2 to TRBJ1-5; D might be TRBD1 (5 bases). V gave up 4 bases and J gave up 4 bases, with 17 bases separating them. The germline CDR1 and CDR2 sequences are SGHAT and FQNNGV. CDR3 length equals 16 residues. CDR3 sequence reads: CASSSSGTGTNQPQHF. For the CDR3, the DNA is TGTGCCAGCAGCTCTTCCGGGACGGGTACTAATCAGCCCCAGCATTTT.

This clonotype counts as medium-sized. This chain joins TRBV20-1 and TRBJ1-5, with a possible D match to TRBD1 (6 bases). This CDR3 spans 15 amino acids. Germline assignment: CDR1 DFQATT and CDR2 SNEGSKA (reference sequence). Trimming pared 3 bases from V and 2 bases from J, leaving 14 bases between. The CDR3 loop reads CSASPSTGGNQPQHF. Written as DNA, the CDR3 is TGCAGTGCTAGTCCCTCGACAGGTGGCAATCAGCCCCAGCATTTT.

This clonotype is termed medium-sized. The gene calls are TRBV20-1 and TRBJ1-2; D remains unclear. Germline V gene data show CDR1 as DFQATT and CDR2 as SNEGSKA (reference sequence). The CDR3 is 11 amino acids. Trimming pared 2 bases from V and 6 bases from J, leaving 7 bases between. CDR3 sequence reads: CSARSGNGYTF. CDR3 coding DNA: TGCAGTGCTAGAAGTGGGAATGGCTACACCTTC.

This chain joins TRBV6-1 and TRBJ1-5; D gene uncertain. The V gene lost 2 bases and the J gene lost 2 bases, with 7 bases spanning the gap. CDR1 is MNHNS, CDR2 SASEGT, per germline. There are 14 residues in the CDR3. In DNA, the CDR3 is TGTGCCAGCAGTGAAAATCGGGGCAATCAGCCCCAGCATTTT. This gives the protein CASSENRGNQPQHF.

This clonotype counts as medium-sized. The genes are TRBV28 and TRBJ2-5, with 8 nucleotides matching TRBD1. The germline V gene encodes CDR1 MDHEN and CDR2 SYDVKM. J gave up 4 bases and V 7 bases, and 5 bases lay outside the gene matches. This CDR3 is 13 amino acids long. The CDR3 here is CASITGGGETQYF. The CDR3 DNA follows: TGTGCCAGCATTACAGGGGGTGGAGAGACCCAGTACTTC. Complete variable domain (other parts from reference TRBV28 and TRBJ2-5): DVKVTQSSRYLVKRTGEKVFLECVQDMDHENMFWYRQDPGLGLRLIYFSYDVKMKEKGDIPEGYSVSREKKERFSLILESASTNQTSMYLCASITGGGETQYFGPGTRLLVL.

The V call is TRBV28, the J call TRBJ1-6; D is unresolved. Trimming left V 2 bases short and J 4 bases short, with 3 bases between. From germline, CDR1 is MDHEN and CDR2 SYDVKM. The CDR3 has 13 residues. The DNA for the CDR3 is TGTGCCAGCAGTTTACTTTATAATTCACCCCTCCACTTT. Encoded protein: CASSLLYNSPLHF.

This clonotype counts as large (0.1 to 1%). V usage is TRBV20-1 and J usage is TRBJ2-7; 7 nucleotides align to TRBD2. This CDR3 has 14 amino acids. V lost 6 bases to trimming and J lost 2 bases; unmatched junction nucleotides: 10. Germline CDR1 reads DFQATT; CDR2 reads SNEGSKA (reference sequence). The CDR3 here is CSAGRGDRTYEQYF. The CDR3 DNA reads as TGCAGTGCGGGGAGGGGAGACCGGACCTACGAGCAGTACTTC.

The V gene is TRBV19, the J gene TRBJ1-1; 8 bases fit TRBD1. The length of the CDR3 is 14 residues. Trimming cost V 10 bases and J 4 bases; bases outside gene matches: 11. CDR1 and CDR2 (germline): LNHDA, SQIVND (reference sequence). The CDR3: CATTDRAKSTEAFF. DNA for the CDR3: TGTGCCACCACGGACAGGGCGAAATCCACTGAAGCTTTCTTT.

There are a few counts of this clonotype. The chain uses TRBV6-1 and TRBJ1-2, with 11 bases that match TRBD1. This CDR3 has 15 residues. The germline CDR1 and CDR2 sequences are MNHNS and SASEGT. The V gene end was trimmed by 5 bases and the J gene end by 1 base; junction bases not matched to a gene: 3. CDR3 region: CASSPGTGGNYGYTF. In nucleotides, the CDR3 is TGTGCCAGCAGTCCCGGGACAGGGGGTAACTATGGCTACACCTTC.

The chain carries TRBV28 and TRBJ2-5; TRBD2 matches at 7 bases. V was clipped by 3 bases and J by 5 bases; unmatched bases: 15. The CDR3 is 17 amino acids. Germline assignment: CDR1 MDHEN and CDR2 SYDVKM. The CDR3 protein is CASSFMWGGRGAETQYF. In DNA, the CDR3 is TGTGCCAGCAGTTTTATGTGGGGTGGGAGGGGCGCGGAGACCCAGTACTTC.

The CDR3 sequence is CASSPWTSGTDTQYF. The CDR3, as DNA: TGTGCCAGCAGCCCTTGGACTAGCGGCACAGATACGCAGTATTTT. This sequence joins TRBV7-2 and TRBJ2-3, with 9 bases matching TRBD2. The junction had 4 bases not matched to a gene; V was cut back by 5 bases and J by 1 base. The germline V gene has CDR1 SGHTA and CDR2 FQGNSA. This CDR3 is 15 amino acids long.

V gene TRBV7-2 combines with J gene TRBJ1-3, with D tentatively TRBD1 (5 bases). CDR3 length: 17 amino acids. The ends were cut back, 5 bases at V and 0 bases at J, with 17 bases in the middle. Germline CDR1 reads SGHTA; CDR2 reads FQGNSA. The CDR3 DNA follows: TGTGCCAGCAGCCCACCAGGCAGGGCGAGCTCTGGAAACACCATATATTTT. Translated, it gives CASSPPGRASSGNTIYF.

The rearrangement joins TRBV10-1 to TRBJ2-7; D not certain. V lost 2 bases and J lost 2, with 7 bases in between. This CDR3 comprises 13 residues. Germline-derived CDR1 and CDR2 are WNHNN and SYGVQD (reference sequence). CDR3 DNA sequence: TGCGCCAGCAGTGAGGCCGGCCCCTACGAGCAGTACTTC. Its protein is CASSEAGPYEQYF.

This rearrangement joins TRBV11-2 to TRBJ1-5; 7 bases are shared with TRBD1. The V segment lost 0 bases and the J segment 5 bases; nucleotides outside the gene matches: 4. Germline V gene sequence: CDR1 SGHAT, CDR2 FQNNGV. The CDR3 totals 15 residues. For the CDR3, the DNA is TGTGCCAGCAGCTTAGATCGGACAGGTTATCAGCCCCAGCATTTT. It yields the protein CASSLDRTGYQPQHF.

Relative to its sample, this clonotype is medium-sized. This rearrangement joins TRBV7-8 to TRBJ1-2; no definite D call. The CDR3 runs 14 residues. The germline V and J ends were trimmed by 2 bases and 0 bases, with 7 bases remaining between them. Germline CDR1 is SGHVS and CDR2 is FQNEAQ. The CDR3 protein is CASSLLSANYGYTF. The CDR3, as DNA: TGTGCCAGCAGCTTACTGTCGGCTAACTATGGCTACACCTTC.

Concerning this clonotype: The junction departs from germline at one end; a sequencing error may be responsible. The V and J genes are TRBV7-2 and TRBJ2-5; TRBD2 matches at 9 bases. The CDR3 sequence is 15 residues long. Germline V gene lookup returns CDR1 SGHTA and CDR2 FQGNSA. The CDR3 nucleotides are TGTGCCAGCAGCCGGGGGACTAGCTCTGTGGAGACCCGGTACTTC. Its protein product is CASSRGTSSVETRYF.

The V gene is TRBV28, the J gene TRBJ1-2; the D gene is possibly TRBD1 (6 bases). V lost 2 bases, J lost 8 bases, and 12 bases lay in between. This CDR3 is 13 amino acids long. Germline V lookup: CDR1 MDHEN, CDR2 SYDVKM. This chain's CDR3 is CASSLTFRGGYTF. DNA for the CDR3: TGTGCCAGCAGTTTAACGTTCAGGGGAGGCTACACCTTC.

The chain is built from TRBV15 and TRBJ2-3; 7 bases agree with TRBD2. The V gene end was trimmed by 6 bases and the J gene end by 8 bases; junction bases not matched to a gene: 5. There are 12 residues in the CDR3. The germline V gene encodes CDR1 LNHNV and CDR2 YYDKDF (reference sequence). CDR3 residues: CATRGLGGTQYF. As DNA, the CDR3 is TGTGCCACCAGAGGACTAGGCGGTACGCAGTATTTT.

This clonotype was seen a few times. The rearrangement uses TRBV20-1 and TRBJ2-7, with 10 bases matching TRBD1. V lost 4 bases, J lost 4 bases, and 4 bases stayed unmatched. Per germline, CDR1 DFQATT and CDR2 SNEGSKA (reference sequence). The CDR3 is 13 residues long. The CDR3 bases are TGCAGTGCTACACCGGGACAGGGGTACGAGCAGTACTTC. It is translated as CSATPGQGYEQYF.

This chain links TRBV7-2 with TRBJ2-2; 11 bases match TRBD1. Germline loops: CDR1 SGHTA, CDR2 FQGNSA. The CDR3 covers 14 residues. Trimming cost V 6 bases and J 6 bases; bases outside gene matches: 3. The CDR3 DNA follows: TGTGCCAGCAGGGACAGGGGGCAAGCCGGGGAGCTGTTTTTT. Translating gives CASRDRGQAGELFF.

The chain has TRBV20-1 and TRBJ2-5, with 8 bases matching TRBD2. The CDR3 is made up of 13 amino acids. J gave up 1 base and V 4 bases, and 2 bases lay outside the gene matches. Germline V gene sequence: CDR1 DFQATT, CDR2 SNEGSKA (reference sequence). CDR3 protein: CSAIAGIQETQYF. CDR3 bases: TGCAGTGCTATAGCGGGGATCCAAGAGACCCAGTACTTC.

In DNA form, the CDR3 reads TGCGCCAGCAGCTTGGGGGGGACAGGGAATCAGCCCCAGCATTTT. The encoded protein is CASSLGGTGNQPQHF. The rearrangement joins TRBV5-1 to TRBJ1-5; TRBD1 matches 9 bases. Germline CDR1 and CDR2: SGHRS and YFSETQ. CDR3 length: 15 residues. Losses at the gene ends were 0 bases for V and 4 bases for J; bases not matched to a gene: 2.

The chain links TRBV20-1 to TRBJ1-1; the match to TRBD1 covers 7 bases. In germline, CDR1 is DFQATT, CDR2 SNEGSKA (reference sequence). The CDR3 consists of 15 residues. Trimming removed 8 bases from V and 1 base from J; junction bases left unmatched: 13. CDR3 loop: CSPGGRTRQNTEAFF. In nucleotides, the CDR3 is TGCAGTCCAGGGGGGAGGACACGACAGAACACTGAAGCTTTCTTT.

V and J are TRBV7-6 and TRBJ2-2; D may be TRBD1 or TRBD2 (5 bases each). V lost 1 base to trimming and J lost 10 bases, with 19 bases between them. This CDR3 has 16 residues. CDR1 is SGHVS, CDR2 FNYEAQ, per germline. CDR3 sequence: CASSLEPGPPRAELFF. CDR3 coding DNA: TGTGCCAGCAGCTTAGAACCGGGACCGCCAAGAGCGGAGCTGTTTTTT.

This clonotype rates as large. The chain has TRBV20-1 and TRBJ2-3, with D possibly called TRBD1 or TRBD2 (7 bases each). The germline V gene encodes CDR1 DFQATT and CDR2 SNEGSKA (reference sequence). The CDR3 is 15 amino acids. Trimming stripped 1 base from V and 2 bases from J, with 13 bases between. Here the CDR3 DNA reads TGCAGTGCTAGAGGGCAGGGGGGGTCCACAGATACGCAGTATTTT. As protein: CSARGQGGSTDTQYF.

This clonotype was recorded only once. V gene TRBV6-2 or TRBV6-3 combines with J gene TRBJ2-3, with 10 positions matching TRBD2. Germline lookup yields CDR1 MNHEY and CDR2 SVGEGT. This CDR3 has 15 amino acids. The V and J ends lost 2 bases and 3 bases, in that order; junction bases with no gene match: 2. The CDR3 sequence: CASSYASGSTDTQYF. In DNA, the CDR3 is TGTGCCAGCAGTTACGCTAGCGGGAGTACAGATACGCAGTATTTT.

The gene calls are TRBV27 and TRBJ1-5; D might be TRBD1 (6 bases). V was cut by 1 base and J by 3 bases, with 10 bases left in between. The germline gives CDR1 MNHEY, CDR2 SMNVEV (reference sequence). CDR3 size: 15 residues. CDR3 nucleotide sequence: TGTGCCAGCAGTTTATTCGACAGGCCCAATCAGCCCCAGCATTTT. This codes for CASSLFDRPNQPQHF.

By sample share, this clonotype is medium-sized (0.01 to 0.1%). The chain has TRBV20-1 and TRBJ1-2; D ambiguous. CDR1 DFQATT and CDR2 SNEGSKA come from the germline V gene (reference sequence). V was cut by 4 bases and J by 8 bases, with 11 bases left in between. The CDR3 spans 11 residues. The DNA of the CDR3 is TGCAGTGCTAAACCGCCGGGGGGCTACACCTTC. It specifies CSAKPPGGYTF.

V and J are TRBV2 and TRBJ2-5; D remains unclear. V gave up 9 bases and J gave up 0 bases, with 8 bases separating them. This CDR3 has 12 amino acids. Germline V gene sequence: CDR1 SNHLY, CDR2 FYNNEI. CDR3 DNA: TGTGCCAGGAACGAGTACCAAGAGACCCAGTACTTC. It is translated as CARNEYQETQYF.

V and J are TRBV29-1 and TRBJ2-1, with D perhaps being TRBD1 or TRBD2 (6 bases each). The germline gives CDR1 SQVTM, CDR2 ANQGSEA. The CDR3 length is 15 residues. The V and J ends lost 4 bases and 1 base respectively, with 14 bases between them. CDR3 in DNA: TGCAGCGTTGGATCCGGGGGCGCGTCCTACAATGAGCAGTTCTTC. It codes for CSVGSGGASYNEQFF.

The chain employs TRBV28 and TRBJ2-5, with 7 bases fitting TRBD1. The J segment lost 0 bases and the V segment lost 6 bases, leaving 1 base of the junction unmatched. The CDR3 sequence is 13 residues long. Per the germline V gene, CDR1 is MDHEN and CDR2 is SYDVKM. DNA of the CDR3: TGTGCCAGCAGGACAGGGTACCAAGAGACCCAGTACTTC. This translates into CASRTGYQETQYF.